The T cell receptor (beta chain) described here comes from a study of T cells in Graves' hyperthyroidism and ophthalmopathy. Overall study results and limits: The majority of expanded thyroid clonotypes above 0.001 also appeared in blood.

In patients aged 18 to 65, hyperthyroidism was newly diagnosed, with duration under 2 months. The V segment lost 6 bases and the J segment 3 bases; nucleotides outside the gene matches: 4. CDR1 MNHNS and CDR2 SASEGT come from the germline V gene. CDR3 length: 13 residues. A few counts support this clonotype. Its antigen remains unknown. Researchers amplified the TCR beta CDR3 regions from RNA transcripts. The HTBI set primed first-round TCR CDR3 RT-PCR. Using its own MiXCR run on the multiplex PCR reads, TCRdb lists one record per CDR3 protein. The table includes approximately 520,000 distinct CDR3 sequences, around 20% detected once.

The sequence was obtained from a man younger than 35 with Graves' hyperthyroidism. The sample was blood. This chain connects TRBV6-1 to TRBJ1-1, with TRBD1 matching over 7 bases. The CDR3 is CASSRDSYTEAFF. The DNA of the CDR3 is TGTGCCAGCAGCCGGGACAGCTACACTGAAGCTTTCTTT.